This T cell receptor (beta chain) was found in a study of identical twins. Study outcomes and limitations: Without tracking the same donors, conclusions rested on cross-sectional statistical analysis.

TCRdb reprocessed the 5' RACE reads via MiXCR and lists one record per CDR3 protein. This table has 500,000 to 650,000 distinct CDR3 sequences, approximately 20% appearing once. This clonotype has only a few counts. What it recognizes is unknown. The CDR3 loop spans 14 amino acids. Germline V gene sequence: CDR1 MGHRA, CDR2 YSYEKL. V was cut by 2 bases and J by 7 bases, with 13 bases left in between. There were only healthy Caucasians among the donors. This sample also appeared in a second study, on yellow fever vaccine responses in identical twins. From that study: Reportedly, twins' vaccine T cell responses looked partly convergent and partly personalized.

The clonotype originates from a woman aged 18 to 35 in good health. The gene calls are TRBV4-1 and TRBJ2-3, with a possible D match to TRBD2 (5 bases). The sequencing sample was made of CD4+ T cells sorted from blood. In DNA form, the CDR3 reads TGCGCCAGCAGCCAAACGGGGATCAGAAATACGCAGTATTTT. It specifies CASSQTGIRNTQYF.